A selection of T cell receptor beta chains follows, all from one sample in a study of shared clonotypes between healthy human individuals. Sequencing used immunoSEQ multiplex PCR; TCRdb keeps in-frame clones, though not all of them. The profile shows roughly 640,000 clones, approximately 97% of them singletons. Sequences were obtained from naive CD4+ T cells sorted from blood. These TCRs come from a woman aged 25 to 39 in good health. Each CDR3 is given with its conserved first and last residue. Each record gives: V gene, J gene, CDR3 protein.

v_call: TRBV19; j_call: TRBJ1-5; cdr3_aa: CASSLPSSQPQHF
v_call: TRBV10-2; j_call: TRBJ1-2; cdr3_aa: CASTKTGIQYGYTF
v_call: TRBV28; j_call: TRBJ2-5; cdr3_aa: CASTTAFQTGKITQYF
v_call: TRBV6-5; j_call: TRBJ2-1; cdr3_aa: CASSSLSGKLGHEQFF
v_call: TRBV4-1; j_call: TRBJ2-7; cdr3_aa: CASSQEETVPYEQYF
v_call: TRBV6-1; j_call: TRBJ1-1; cdr3_aa: CASMESRDRVAFF
v_call: TRBV6-5; j_call: TRBJ2-5; cdr3_aa: CASRGTEFETQYF
v_call: TRBV28; j_call: TRBJ1-5; cdr3_aa: CASRGQGAGNQPQHF
v_call: TRBV11-2; j_call: TRBJ2-1; cdr3_aa: CASSLDPGFYNEQFF
v_call: TRBV19; j_call: TRBJ1-5; cdr3_aa: CASRINGGNQPQHF
v_call: TRBV6-5; j_call: TRBJ2-7; cdr3_aa: CASRQDREPNYEQYF
v_call: TRBV4-1; j_call: TRBJ2-7; cdr3_aa: CASSQEPSRRLSEYEQYF
v_call: TRBV5-6; j_call: TRBJ1-2; cdr3_aa: CASSPTGVGGYTF
v_call: TRBV7-2; j_call: TRBJ2-5; cdr3_aa: CASSLTPSGIYQETQYF
v_call: TRBV28; j_call: TRBJ2-5; cdr3_aa: CASITTSGTQYF
v_call: TRBV5-1; j_call: TRBJ2-2; cdr3_aa: CASSLVGNRELFF
v_call: TRBV19; j_call: TRBJ1-1; cdr3_aa: CASILDRGVTEAFF
v_call: TRBV6-1; j_call: TRBJ1-5; cdr3_aa: CASRWSNQPQHF
v_call: TRBV19; j_call: TRBJ2-3; cdr3_aa: CASSYSGRTDTQYF
v_call: TRBV11-2; j_call: TRBJ1-1; cdr3_aa: CASSLDGGAETEAFF
v_call: TRBV7-8; j_call: TRBJ2-1; cdr3_aa: CASSPLAGEQFF
v_call: TRBV7-2; j_call: TRBJ2-7; cdr3_aa: CASSLVALAGVGEQYF
v_call: TRBV9; j_call: TRBJ2-2; cdr3_aa: CASSVDTLAGNTGELFF
v_call: TRBV11-3; j_call: TRBJ1-1; cdr3_aa: CASSLDENTEAFF
v_call: TRBV6-5; j_call: TRBJ2-7; cdr3_aa: CASNPGQGLSYEQYF
v_call: TRBV19; j_call: TRBJ2-1; cdr3_aa: CASTRQGVSYNEQFF
v_call: TRBV5-1; j_call: TRBJ2-2; cdr3_aa: CASSLKAGRAGELFF
v_call: TRBV18; j_call: TRBJ1-5; cdr3_aa: CASSLQAGTGNNQPQHF
v_call: TRBV15; j_call: TRBJ2-5; cdr3_aa: CATSRDPRILGQETQYF
v_call: TRBV5-5; j_call: TRBJ2-1; cdr3_aa: CASSLAGLADRADNEQFF
v_call: TRBV7-2; j_call: TRBJ2-3; cdr3_aa: CASSPHLAASTDTQYF
v_call: TRBV28; j_call: TRBJ2-5; cdr3_aa: CASSFLGLAGGQETQYF
v_call: TRBV28; j_call: TRBJ1-1; cdr3_aa: CASSLFPLAGSFRSEAFF
v_call: TRBV18; j_call: TRBJ2-1; cdr3_aa: CASSTPWGRFGNEQFF
v_call: TRBV11-3; j_call: TRBJ2-7; cdr3_aa: CASSPDGQQYEQYF
v_call: TRBV9; j_call: TRBJ2-5; cdr3_aa: CASSVEDGGPQYF
v_call: TRBV7-2; j_call: TRBJ1-5; cdr3_aa: CASSVRGGNQPQHF
v_call: TRBV5-6; j_call: TRBJ2-1; cdr3_aa: CASSSTGAYNEQFF
v_call: TRBV5-1; j_call: TRBJ1-3; cdr3_aa: CASSIRQGASGNTIYF
v_call: TRBV7-3; j_call: TRBJ2-1; cdr3_aa: CASSSPRTGSYNEQFF
v_call: TRBV28; j_call: TRBJ1-2; cdr3_aa: CASSLYSTNYGYTF
v_call: TRBV28; j_call: TRBJ2-3; cdr3_aa: CASSPTWGGQGAADTQYF
v_call: TRBV7-9; j_call: TRBJ1-4; cdr3_aa: CASSFGTGGEKLFF
v_call: TRBV29-1; j_call: TRBJ2-3; cdr3_aa: CSGEGERSTDTQYF
v_call: TRBV4-1; j_call: TRBJ2-3; cdr3_aa: CASSQVGGRATDTQYF
v_call: TRBV7-9; j_call: TRBJ2-3; cdr3_aa: CASSQTGVTDTQYF
v_call: TRBV28; j_call: -; cdr3_aa: CASSRISYEQYF
v_call: TRBV28; j_call: TRBJ1-2; cdr3_aa: CASSIGTPPYGYTF
v_call: TRBV2; j_call: TRBJ2-3; cdr3_aa: CASRAGVADTQYF
v_call: TRBV28; j_call: TRBJ2-1; cdr3_aa: CASSRTSKYNEQFF
v_call: TRBV5-1; j_call: TRBJ2-1; cdr3_aa: CASSIPGSGRADYNEQFF
v_call: TRBV12-5; j_call: TRBJ1-3; cdr3_aa: CAARSQGSPGNTIYF
v_call: TRBV25-1; j_call: TRBJ2-3; cdr3_aa: CASSEFLAGDADTQYF
v_call: TRBV28; j_call: TRBJ2-2; cdr3_aa: CASSLAFRERTGELFF
v_call: TRBV6-5; j_call: TRBJ2-7; cdr3_aa: CATRYYEQYF